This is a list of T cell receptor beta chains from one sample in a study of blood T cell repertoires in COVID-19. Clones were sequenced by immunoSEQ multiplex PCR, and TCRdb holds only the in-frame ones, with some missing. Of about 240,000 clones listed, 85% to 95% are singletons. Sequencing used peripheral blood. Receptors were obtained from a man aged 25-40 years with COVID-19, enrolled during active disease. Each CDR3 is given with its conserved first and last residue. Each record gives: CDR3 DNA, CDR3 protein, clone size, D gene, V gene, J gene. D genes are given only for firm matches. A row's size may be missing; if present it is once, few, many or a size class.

CDR3 DNA: TGTGCCAGCAGCTTGGTTAATCCCGGTGAGCAGTTCTTC
CDR3 protein: CASSLVNPGEQFF
clone size: -
D gene: -
V gene: TRBV5-6
J gene: TRBJ2-1

CDR3 DNA: TGTGCCAGCAGCTTAGGCGCCGGGACAGACCAAGAGACCCAGTACTTC
CDR3 protein: CASSLGAGTDQETQYF
clone size: -
D gene: TRBD1
V gene: TRBV13
J gene: TRBJ2-5

CDR3 DNA: TGTGCCACCAAAAAGACGGGGACAGCTAACAATCAGCCCCAGCATTTT
CDR3 protein: CATKKTGTANNQPQHF
clone size: -
D gene: TRBD1
V gene: TRBV15
J gene: TRBJ1-5

CDR3 DNA: TGTGCCAGCAGCTTGTGGGGACAGTACGAGCAGTACTTC
CDR3 protein: CASSLWGQYEQYF
clone size: -
D gene: TRBD1
V gene: TRBV5-5
J gene: TRBJ2-7

CDR3 DNA: TGTGTCAGAAGCTTAGCAGGGGTGAACACTGAAGCTTTCTTT
CDR3 protein: CVRSLAGVNTEAFF
clone size: -
D gene: -
V gene: TRBV7-5
J gene: TRBJ1-1

CDR3 DNA: TGTGCCAGCAGTGAAGGGGGGGATGGCTACACCTTC
CDR3 protein: CASSEGGDGYTF
clone size: once
D gene: -
V gene: TRBV6-1
J gene: TRBJ1-2

CDR3 DNA: TGCGCCAGCAGCTCTCAAGACAGAAACACTGAAGCTTTCTTT
CDR3 protein: CASSSQDRNTEAFF
clone size: once
D gene: -
V gene: TRBV5-1
J gene: TRBJ1-1

CDR3 DNA: TGTGCCAGCAGGAGGGGGCGGGATCAGCCCCAGCATTTT
CDR3 protein: CASRRGRDQPQHF
clone size: -
D gene: TRBD1
V gene: TRBV12-3/TRBV12-4
J gene: TRBJ1-5

CDR3 DNA: TGTGCCTGGAGTCTGACAGGGTCGGACACTGAAGCTTTCTTT
CDR3 protein: CAWSLTGSDTEAFF
clone size: -
D gene: TRBD1
V gene: TRBV30
J gene: TRBJ1-1

CDR3 DNA: TGTGCCAGCAGCTTCCGGGACAGGGGGCTCAATGAGCAGTTCTTC
CDR3 protein: CASSFRDRGLNEQFF
clone size: -
D gene: TRBD1
V gene: TRBV4-2
J gene: TRBJ2-1

CDR3 DNA: TGTGCCAGCAGCTTTTTAGGGGGCACAGATACGCAGTATTTT
CDR3 protein: CASSFLGGTDTQYF
clone size: -
D gene: -
V gene: TRBV7-3
J gene: TRBJ2-3

CDR3 DNA: TGCGCCAGCCGGGGGGGTGGCAAAGAGACCCAGTACTTC
CDR3 protein: CASRGGGKETQYF
clone size: once
D gene: TRBD2
V gene: TRBV5-1
J gene: TRBJ2-5

CDR3 DNA: TGTGCCAGCAGTGATTTCGGGACAGGGGCTATAAACTATGGCTACACCTTC
CDR3 protein: CASSDFGTGAINYGYTF
clone size: once
D gene: TRBD1
V gene: TRBV2
J gene: TRBJ1-2

CDR3 DNA: TGTGCCAGCAGCGTTAGACAGAATTCACCCCTCCACTTT
CDR3 protein: CASSVRQNSPLHF
clone size: -
D gene: -
V gene: TRBV9
J gene: TRBJ1-6

CDR3 DNA: TGTGCCAGCAGCCTTACAGGGGGCTATTCACCCCTCCACTTT
CDR3 protein: CASSLTGGYSPLHF
clone size: few
D gene: TRBD1
V gene: TRBV7-3
J gene: TRBJ1-6

CDR3 DNA: TGTGCCAGCAGCGCCGGGACAGGGGGCACAGATACGCAGTATTTT
CDR3 protein: CASSAGTGGTDTQYF
clone size: -
D gene: TRBD1
V gene: TRBV9
J gene: TRBJ2-3

CDR3 DNA: TGCGCCAGTAGGGAACAGGGGGCCACTGAAGCTTTCTTT
CDR3 protein: CASREQGATEAFF
clone size: -
D gene: TRBD1
V gene: TRBV5-1
J gene: TRBJ1-1

CDR3 DNA: TGTGCCAGCAGCGTGACTAGCGGGGCCTTCTACGAGCAGTACTTC
CDR3 protein: CASSVTSGAFYEQYF
clone size: few
D gene: TRBD2
V gene: TRBV5-4
J gene: TRBJ2-7

CDR3 DNA: TGTGCCAGTAATAAAGCAACTAGCACAGATACGCAGTATTTT
CDR3 protein: CASNKATSTDTQYF
clone size: -
D gene: -
V gene: TRBV19
J gene: TRBJ2-3

CDR3 DNA: TGTGCCAGCAGTTTGTTCAGGGGGAGTGAAAAACTGTTTTTT
CDR3 protein: CASSLFRGSEKLFF
clone size: -
D gene: TRBD1
V gene: TRBV27
J gene: TRBJ1-4

CDR3 DNA: TGTGCCAGCAGTGCCTCAACAGGGAAGGCAGATACGCAGTATTTT
CDR3 protein: CASSASTGKADTQYF
clone size: -
D gene: -
V gene: TRBV25-1
J gene: TRBJ2-3

CDR3 DNA: TGTGCCAGCAGTGAGCCACAGGGGGCGTTAAACTATGGCTACACCTTC
CDR3 protein: CASSEPQGALNYGYTF
clone size: -
D gene: TRBD1
V gene: TRBV6-1
J gene: TRBJ1-2

CDR3 DNA: TGTGCCAGCAGCGTTGGAGGGGCTAATGAAAAACTGTTTTTT
CDR3 protein: CASSVGGANEKLFF
clone size: -
D gene: -
V gene: TRBV9
J gene: TRBJ1-4

CDR3 DNA: TGCGCCAGCAGCCTCGGACAGGGTAATGAAAAACTGTTTTTT
CDR3 protein: CASSLGQGNEKLFF
clone size: -
D gene: TRBD1
V gene: TRBV5-1
J gene: TRBJ1-4

CDR3 DNA: TGCGCCAGCAGCCACAGACTAGCGGGGAGCACAGATACGCAGTATTTT
CDR3 protein: CASSHRLAGSTDTQYF
clone size: -
D gene: TRBD2
V gene: TRBV4-1
J gene: TRBJ2-3

CDR3 DNA: TGTGCCAGCAGTTTCTGGGGGTCTGGCGGGGTTGATGGCTACACCTTC
CDR3 protein: CASSFWGSGGVDGYTF
clone size: -
D gene: -
V gene: TRBV27
J gene: TRBJ1-2

CDR3 DNA: TGTGCCAGCAGCTTAGGGCGGGGTCAGACGAGCTCCTACAATGAGCAGTTCTTC
CDR3 protein: CASSLGRGQTSSYNEQFF
clone size: -
D gene: -
V gene: TRBV7-9
J gene: TRBJ2-1

CDR3 DNA: TGTGCCTGGAGTGGGGAGGGGCTGTTCGGGGAAGATACGCAGTATTTT
CDR3 protein: CAWSGEGLFGEDTQYF
clone size: -
D gene: TRBD2
V gene: TRBV30
J gene: TRBJ2-3

CDR3 DNA: TGTGCCAGTAGGGGAAAGGGGACAGGGGGCCGGACTGAAGCTTTCTTT
CDR3 protein: CASRGKGTGGRTEAFF
clone size: -
D gene: TRBD1
V gene: TRBV19
J gene: TRBJ1-1

CDR3 DNA: TGCGCCAGCAGCCGAACAGCAAACGGCAATCAGCCCCAGCATTTT
CDR3 protein: CASSRTANGNQPQHF
clone size: few
D gene: -
V gene: TRBV4-1
J gene: TRBJ1-5

CDR3 DNA: TGTGCCAGCAGCTTACTACCCTCTGGGGCCAACGTCCTGACTTTC
CDR3 protein: CASSLLPSGANVLTF
clone size: -
D gene: -
V gene: TRBV7-6
J gene: TRBJ2-6

CDR3 DNA: TGCGCCAGCAGCTTGGAATCGACAGGGGTTGACTATGGCTACACCTTC
CDR3 protein: CASSLESTGVDYGYTF
clone size: -
D gene: TRBD1
V gene: TRBV5-1
J gene: TRBJ1-2

CDR3 DNA: TGTGCCAGCAACATCCGGGACACATCCTACGAGCAGTACTTC
CDR3 protein: CASNIRDTSYEQYF
clone size: once
D gene: -
V gene: TRBV11-2
J gene: TRBJ2-7

CDR3 DNA: TGTGCCTGTGCGGGGGCCACTGAAGCTTTCTTT
CDR3 protein: CACAGATEAFF
clone size: -
D gene: -
V gene: TRBV30
J gene: TRBJ1-1

CDR3 DNA: TGTGCCAGCAGCCAAGTTCGCAGGCTAGCCTTGCAAGAGACCCAGTACTTC
CDR3 protein: CASSQVRRLALQETQYF
clone size: -
D gene: -
V gene: TRBV3-1/TRBV3-2
J gene: TRBJ2-5

CDR3 DNA: TGTGCCAGCAGCGTAGGGACAGGACCTTACGAGCAGTACTTC
CDR3 protein: CASSVGTGPYEQYF
clone size: -
D gene: TRBD1
V gene: TRBV9
J gene: TRBJ2-7

CDR3 DNA: TGTGCCAGTAGTCCCGGACAGGGGGCCTACGAGCAGTACTTC
CDR3 protein: CASSPGQGAYEQYF
clone size: -
D gene: TRBD1
V gene: TRBV19
J gene: TRBJ2-7

CDR3 DNA: TGTGCCAGCAGCGTAGAAGCAGGGGACCGGAACACTGAAGCTTTCTTT
CDR3 protein: CASSVEAGDRNTEAFF
clone size: -
D gene: -
V gene: TRBV9
J gene: TRBJ1-1

CDR3 DNA: TGTGCCAGCAGTAAAGAAACAGGTGTTAACACCGGGGAGCTGTTTTTT
CDR3 protein: CASSKETGVNTGELFF
clone size: -
D gene: -
V gene: TRBV6-1
J gene: TRBJ2-2

CDR3 DNA: TGTGCCAGCTCACCTCCAGGGGGCATAGGGGAGACCCAGTACTTC
CDR3 protein: CASSPPGGIGETQYF
clone size: -
D gene: TRBD1
V gene: TRBV18
J gene: TRBJ2-5

CDR3 DNA: TGTGCCAGCAGCTTAGTGGGACTAGCAGTCGAGCAGTACTTC
CDR3 protein: CASSLVGLAVEQYF
clone size: once
D gene: TRBD2
V gene: TRBV7-9
J gene: TRBJ2-7

CDR3 DNA: TGTGCCACCAGCGAGAGAACAGGGTACGCCACCGGGGAGCTGTTTTTT
CDR3 protein: CATSERTGYATGELFF
clone size: -
D gene: -
V gene: TRBV15
J gene: TRBJ2-2

CDR3 DNA: TGCGCCAGCAGCGGGACCCGAACCCCGGGACAGCCCTACGAGCAGTACTTC
CDR3 protein: CASSGTRTPGQPYEQYF
clone size: -
D gene: TRBD1
V gene: TRBV4-1
J gene: TRBJ2-7

CDR3 DNA: TGTGCCAGCAGGGGGCCAAACTCTGGAAACACCATATATTTT
CDR3 protein: CASRGPNSGNTIYF
clone size: -
D gene: -
V gene: TRBV27
J gene: TRBJ1-3

CDR3 DNA: TGTGCCAGCAGCTCTGACAGCTCTGGAAACACCATATATTTT
CDR3 protein: CASSSDSSGNTIYF
clone size: -
D gene: -
V gene: TRBV7-9
J gene: TRBJ1-3

CDR3 DNA: TGCGCCAGCAGCGCCGGGACTAGCGGGGTAGGAGAGACCCAGTACTTC
CDR3 protein: CASSAGTSGVGETQYF
clone size: -
D gene: TRBD2
V gene: TRBV5-1
J gene: TRBJ2-5

CDR3 DNA: TGTGCCAGTAGTACCGACAGGGATAGGAACGAGCAGTACTTC
CDR3 protein: CASSTDRDRNEQYF
clone size: -
D gene: TRBD1
V gene: TRBV19
J gene: TRBJ2-7

CDR3 DNA: TGTGCCGGAGGGACCGCATCCGAGCAGTACTTC
CDR3 protein: CAGGTASEQYF
clone size: -
D gene: -
V gene: TRBV7-9
J gene: TRBJ2-7

CDR3 DNA: TGTGCAACATCTGGGGGGGGCGGCACAGATACGCAGTATTTT
CDR3 protein: CATSGGGGTDTQYF
clone size: -
D gene: -
V gene: TRBV19
J gene: TRBJ2-3

CDR3 DNA: TGCGCCAGCAGCTTCCTCCGGGACTCAGAGAACACCGGGGAGCTGTTTTTT
CDR3 protein: CASSFLRDSENTGELFF
clone size: -
D gene: -
V gene: TRBV5-1
J gene: TRBJ2-2

CDR3 DNA: TGTGCCAGCAGCCCAGGACTAGTTCAAGAGACCCAGTACTTC
CDR3 protein: CASSPGLVQETQYF
clone size: once
D gene: TRBD2
V gene: TRBV28
J gene: TRBJ2-5

CDR3 DNA: TGTGCCAGCAGTTTAAGTGTCGGGGACTATGGCTACACCTTC
CDR3 protein: CASSLSVGDYGYTF
clone size: -
D gene: -
V gene: TRBV27
J gene: TRBJ1-2

CDR3 DNA: TGTGCCAGCAGTGAAGGCACTAGCGACTCCTACGAGCAGTACTTC
CDR3 protein: CASSEGTSDSYEQYF
clone size: -
D gene: TRBD2
V gene: TRBV6-1
J gene: TRBJ2-7

CDR3 DNA: TGTGCCAGCAGTCCGGGACACCTTAACACTGAAGCTTTCTTT
CDR3 protein: CASSPGHLNTEAFF
clone size: -
D gene: -
V gene: TRBV2
J gene: TRBJ1-1

CDR3 DNA: TGTGCCAGCAGCTCCGGGAATCAACCGGACCGGTCCCATGGCTACACCTTC
CDR3 protein: CASSSGNQPDRSHGYTF
clone size: -
D gene: -
V gene: TRBV3-1/TRBV3-2
J gene: TRBJ1-2

CDR3 DNA: TGTGCCAGTAGTAATCGGGACAGCGTCTCTGGAAACACCATATATTTT
CDR3 protein: CASSNRDSVSGNTIYF
clone size: once
D gene: TRBD1
V gene: TRBV19
J gene: TRBJ1-3

CDR3 DNA: TGTGCCAGCAGTCTTCGGCAGGGTTATGAAAAACTGTTTTTT
CDR3 protein: CASSLRQGYEKLFF
clone size: -
D gene: -
V gene: TRBV3-1/TRBV3-2
J gene: TRBJ1-4

CDR3 DNA: TGCGCCAGCAGCCAAGGTCGGTCAGGAGGGAACCCTAATGAAAAACTGTTTTTT
CDR3 protein: CASSQGRSGGNPNEKLFF
clone size: -
D gene: -
V gene: TRBV4-1
J gene: TRBJ1-4

CDR3 DNA: TGTGCCAGCAGCTTAAGAGGTTCCGCGAGTACCTACGAGCAGTACTTC
CDR3 protein: CASSLRGSASTYEQYF
clone size: -
D gene: -
V gene: TRBV11-1
J gene: TRBJ2-7

CDR3 DNA: TGTGCCTGGAGTAGGTCAGGGTTGGGCTACACCTTC
CDR3 protein: CAWSRSGLGYTF
clone size: -
D gene: -
V gene: TRBV30
J gene: TRBJ1-2